The subject of this entry is one T cell receptor beta chain. These data belong to a study of control samples from healthy donors and cancer patients. CDR3 length: 15 amino acids. Trimming shortened V by 2 bases and J by 0 bases, and 10 bases separated the two germline ends. CDR1 is LGHDT, CDR2 YNNKEL, per germline (reference sequence). Data came from immunoSEQ multiplex PCR; TCRdb stores just in-frame clones and leaves some out. Of tens of thousands of clones in the sample, approximately 87% were seen once. V gene TRBV3-1 (or the pseudogene TRBV3-2) combines with J gene TRBJ1-2; D remains unclear. The clonotype was recovered from a man in his 60s in good health. The specimen was blood. Here the CDR3 DNA reads TGTGCCAGCAGCCAATGGCAGTTAGCTAACTATGGCTACACCTTC. Translating gives CASSQWQLANYGYTF.